Below, one T cell receptor beta chain is given with its context. The antigen it binds to is not known. Base qualities are not recorded, but no much larger clone differs from it by a single base. The data derive from a study of Graves' ophthalmopathy and Graves' hyperthyroidism (dated by TCRdb to the late 2010s). In the study overall: Peripheral blood was collected at initial diagnosis, prior to any treatment. Once sampling was done, hyperthyroidism patients were given methimazole at a starting dose of 30 mg daily, while ophthalmopathy patients were given high-dose intravenous methylprednisolone. In total, over 130 blood samples were TCR-sequenced: fewer than 50 ophthalmopathy, some 80 hyperthyroidism and some 17 hyperthyroidism-to-ophthalmopathy patients. In roughly 6 hyperthyroidism patients, T-cell repertoires of thyroid tissue and blood were compared. To explore V-J signatures that separate ophthalmopathy from hyperthyroidism, a discovery set of about 96 patients was enrolled, consisting of approximately 44 with ophthalmopathy and about 60 with stable hyperthyroidism. The independent validation cohort included 18 to 20 hyperthyroidism patients plus 17 patients who later progressed from hyperthyroidism to ophthalmopathy. The study used signatures of the TCR beta repertoire to tell Graves' ophthalmopathy apart from Graves' hyperthyroidism and to predict which patients would progress to ophthalmopathy. Study-wide findings and limitations: Most expanded thyroid clonotypes with frequency above 0.001 were also detected in blood, suggesting blood repertoires may reflect the thyroid immune response. In cross-validation, the 13-signature model distinguished ophthalmopathy from stable hyperthyroidism with approximately 88% sensitivity and around 81% specificity, and in the test set the corresponding values were about 80% and 75%. In validation, the model predicted ophthalmopathy progression with more than 70% sensitivity and 72.22% specificity; some 13 predicted patients were CT-confirmed with GO in a median of around 6 months. No statistical method was used to set the sample size in advance, and the investigators knew which group each participant was assigned to.

Ophthalmopathy patients were characterized by moderately to severely active disease, a Clinical Activity Score of at least 3, a NOSPECS grade of at least 4, and a disease duration under 3 months. Patients with other autoimmune diseases, uncontrolled infections, pregnancy or lactation were excluded from the study. Clinical symptoms, serum thyroxine, TRAb, thyroid ultrasound and orbital computed tomography were used for diagnosis. Using Ficoll-Paque density gradient centrifugation, PBMCs were isolated from 10 ml of fresh peripheral blood. Total RNA was extracted with Trizol reagent and quality-checked on an Agilent 2100 Bioanalyzer. Germline trimming: 2 bases from V, 0 bases from J; junction bases outside gene matches: 8. The CDR3, from cysteine to phenylalanine, totals 18 residues. The DNA shown is the 54-base CDR3, in frame from base 1. For repertoire sequencing, the TCR beta CDR3 regions were amplified from RNA transcripts. The first round of RT-PCR was done with HTBI primers and the Qiagen OneStep RT-PCR kit, and was followed by a second round of multiplex PCR, then size selection and purification. Libraries were sequenced on an Illumina HiSeq2000 using paired-end 100 bp reads. Per the original workflow: SOAPnuke was used to process the reads, throwing out any read that had adapters, had uncalled bases, had a mean Phred below 15, or lacked an exact constant-primer or identifier match. COPE v1.2.5 was used to merge the high-quality paired reads. Clonotypes were defined as unique nucleotide sequences and were aligned to IMGT TRB V, D and J references using MiTCR v1.1. Analysis was restricted to V-J combinations with a frequency above 0.0001, which covered 99% to 99.2% of repertoires. For each V-J combination, a TCR clonal expansion and chaos score was defined as F50 clonal expansion divided by the chaos observed in the TCRdist matrix. Features were reduced by Welch's t-statistics and random forest to some 13 V-J combinations, which fed a naive Bayes classifier. Thyroid-blood repertoire similarity was quantified with the Morisita-Horn index. TCRdb redid the processing of the public reads, applying fastp at Q25 and MiXCR, and retained in-frame beta chains. Rows with a matching CDR3 protein are joined into one entry that keeps the most common DNA and genes. These V and J calls derive from TCRdb rather than the authors' analysis. In this sample the table shows hundreds of thousands of distinct CDR3 sequences, roughly 41% of which occur a single time. Over 2.5% of the sample is taken by the ten largest.

The chain employs TRBV12-3 or TRBV12-4 and TRBJ1-3; TRBD1 lines up with 9 middle nucleotides. The sequence derives from an adult man with Graves' ophthalmopathy. Sample: peripheral blood. The CDR3 loop reads CASSLRGTGSDSGNTIYF. The nucleotide sequence reads as follows: TGTGCCAGCAGTTTAAGGGGGACAGGGTCGGACTCTGGAAACACCATATATTTT.